The clone carrying this T cell receptor (beta chain) showed up just a few times. The target antigen is unknown. The entry originates in a study of CD8 T cells in ankylosing spondylitis. Study-level findings and limits: Relatively scarce in peripheral blood, disease-linked clones were CD8+. A TCR beta motif made of about 8 highly homologous variants seemed typical of ankylosing spondylitis blood.

In germline, CDR1 is MGHDK, CDR2 SYGVNS. V lost 7 bases and J lost 3, with 11 bases in between. This CDR3 is built from 13 residues. TCRdb called the 5' RACE reads again in MiXCR, with one record for every CDR3 protein. The table lists about 800,000 distinct CDR3 sequences, 10% to 15% of them singletons. Sequencing was carried out using blood, either unsorted or a sorted T cell fraction (not recorded which). The clonotype comes from a male donor with ankylosing spondylitis. V gene TRBV25-1 combines with J gene TRBJ2-3, with unresolved D. CDR3 nucleotides: TGTGCCAGCAACTTCTTGTCGACAGATACGCAGTATTTT. It codes for CASNFLSTDTQYF. The variable domain in full, completed from reference TRBV25-1 and TRBJ2-3, reads EADIYQTPRYLVIGTGKKITLECSQTMGHDKMYWYQQDPGMELHLIHYSYGVNSTEKGDLSSESTVSRIRTEHFPLTLESARPSHTSQYLCASNFLSTDTQYFGPGTRLTVL.